A selection of T cell receptor beta chains follows, all from one sample in a study of OX40 agonist ivuxolimab in advanced cancers. Data came from immunoSEQ multiplex PCR; TCRdb stores just in-frame clones and leaves some out. The sample comprises about 29,000 clones, 92% of which are singletons, and about 9.4% rests with the top ten. The sample consisted of CD4+ or CD8+ T cells sorted from blood, taken in a trial of the OX40 agonist ivuxolimab. These receptors all stem from an adult with an advanced solid tumor such as melanoma, head and neck, liver or kidney cancer. Both conserved end residues are part of each CDR3. The D gene is left open where the match is weak. Part of the rows lack a size; the others show once, few, many or a class for expanded clones.

clone size: .; D gene: .; V gene: TRBV11-3; CDR3 length: 13; J gene: TRBJ2-2; CDR3 DNA: TGTGCCAGCAGCCCCCCGGGCACCGGGGAGCTGTTTTTT; CDR3 protein: CASSPPGTGELFF
clone size: .; D gene: TRBD1; V gene: TRBV6-5; CDR3 length: 15; J gene: TRBJ1-1; CDR3 DNA: TGTGCCAGCAGTTATGGGCAGGGGGCGGCCACTGAAGCTTTCTTT; CDR3 protein: CASSYGQGAATEAFF
clone size: .; D gene: TRBD2; V gene: TRBV30; CDR3 length: 14; J gene: TRBJ2-2; CDR3 DNA: TGTGCCTGGAGTGAAGCGGGGGCTGGCGGGGAGCTGTTTTTT; CDR3 protein: CAWSEAGAGGELFF
clone size: .; D gene: TRBD1; V gene: TRBV9; CDR3 length: 16; J gene: TRBJ2-3; CDR3 DNA: TGTGCCAGCAGCGCACCGACAGGGGTCCGCACAGATACGCAGTATTTT; CDR3 protein: CASSAPTGVRTDTQYF
clone size: .; D gene: TRBD2; V gene: TRBV11-2; CDR3 length: 13; J gene: TRBJ2-7; CDR3 DNA: TGTGCCAGCAGTCGGGACTATCCCTACGAGCAGTACTTC; CDR3 protein: CASSRDYPYEQYF
clone size: .; D gene: TRBD1; V gene: TRBV7-9; CDR3 length: 16; J gene: TRBJ1-4; CDR3 DNA: TGTGCCAGCAGCTTAGGGGGACAGGGGGCTAATGAAAAACTGTTTTTT; CDR3 protein: CASSLGGQGANEKLFF
clone size: .; D gene: .; V gene: TRBV6-5; CDR3 length: 12; J gene: TRBJ2-1; CDR3 DNA: TGTGCCAGCAGTTACGGCAGGGGTGAGCAGTTCTTC; CDR3 protein: CASSYGRGEQFF
clone size: .; D gene: TRBD1; V gene: TRBV5-1; CDR3 length: 15; J gene: TRBJ2-7; CDR3 DNA: TGCGCCAGCAGGGTGGCCGACAGGGACTCCTACGAGCAGTACTTC; CDR3 protein: CASRVADRDSYEQYF
clone size: .; D gene: .; V gene: TRBV21-1; CDR3 length: 17; J gene: TRBJ1-5; CDR3 DNA: TGTGCCAGCAGCAAAGGAAAGGGGGTGAAGTGCAATCAGCCCCAGCATTTT; CDR3 protein: CASSKGKGVKCNQPQHF
clone size: few; D gene: TRBD1; V gene: TRBV27; CDR3 length: 17; J gene: TRBJ1-1; CDR3 DNA: TGTGCCAGCAGTTTCGTGGACAGGGGGAGAGTGAACACTGAAGCTTTCTTT; CDR3 protein: CASSFVDRGRVNTEAFF
clone size: .; D gene: TRBD1; V gene: TRBV7-6; CDR3 length: 20; J gene: TRBJ1-1; CDR3 DNA: TGTGCCAGCAGCTTTGATCCAGATACAGGGGCCTTTGTTGGTGGGACTGAAGCTTTCTTT; CDR3 protein: CASSFDPDTGAFVGGTEAFF
clone size: .; D gene: .; V gene: TRBV2; CDR3 length: 13; J gene: TRBJ1-1; CDR3 DNA: TGTGCCAGCAGTTCGGGGGCAAACACTGAAGCTTTCTTT; CDR3 protein: CASSSGANTEAFF
clone size: .; D gene: TRBD1; V gene: TRBV19; CDR3 length: 14; J gene: TRBJ1-1; CDR3 DNA: TGTGCCAGTACCGACGGGACAGGGAACACTGAAGCTTTCTTT; CDR3 protein: CASTDGTGNTEAFF
clone size: .; D gene: .; V gene: TRBV2; CDR3 length: 15; J gene: TRBJ1-4; CDR3 DNA: TGTGCCGGCTGGGTTCTCAGGGAAGACGGTGAAAAACTGTTTTTT; CDR3 protein: CAGWVLREDGEKLFF
clone size: .; D gene: .; V gene: TRBV7-9; CDR3 length: 12; J gene: TRBJ2-7; CDR3 DNA: TGTGCCAGCAGCCCAGGAGGCTACGAGCAGTACTTC; CDR3 protein: CASSPGGYEQYF
clone size: .; D gene: TRBD1; V gene: TRBV4-2; CDR3 length: 16; J gene: TRBJ1-1; CDR3 DNA: TGTGCCAGCAGCCAAGGATTAGGAGGGGGCGTTACTGAAGCTTTCTTT; CDR3 protein: CASSQGLGGGVTEAFF
clone size: .; D gene: .; V gene: TRBV28; CDR3 length: 13; J gene: TRBJ1-6; CDR3 DNA: TGTGCCAGCAGAGACAGCGTAAATTCACCCCTCCACTTT; CDR3 protein: CASRDSVNSPLHF
clone size: .; D gene: .; V gene: TRBV2; CDR3 length: 13; J gene: TRBJ2-7; CDR3 DNA: TGTGCCAGCAGTGCCCCTGGCAGGGGCGAGCAGTACTTC; CDR3 protein: CASSAPGRGEQYF
clone size: .; D gene: .; V gene: TRBV28; CDR3 length: 16; J gene: TRBJ2-2; CDR3 DNA: TGTGCCAGCAGTTTATGGGGGACAAAGAACACCGGGGAGCTGTTTTTT; CDR3 protein: CASSLWGTKNTGELFF
clone size: .; D gene: .; V gene: TRBV9; CDR3 length: 13; J gene: TRBJ2-1; CDR3 DNA: TGTGCCAGCAGCGCCGACGTCTCGGATGAGCAGTTCTTC; CDR3 protein: CASSADVSDEQFF
clone size: .; D gene: TRBD2; V gene: TRBV18; CDR3 length: 17; J gene: TRBJ2-1; CDR3 DNA: TGTGCCAGCTCACCCCCAAGCGGGAGGGTGTCCTACAATGAGCAGTTCTTC; CDR3 protein: CASSPPSGRVSYNEQFF
clone size: .; D gene: .; V gene: TRBV4-2; CDR3 length: 18; J gene: TRBJ2-1; CDR3 DNA: TGTGCCAGCAGCCAAGGACCTCTCTCGGGAGTTCTCTTCAATGAGCAGTTCTTC; CDR3 protein: CASSQGPLSGVLFNEQFF
clone size: .; D gene: .; V gene: TRBV4-3; CDR3 length: 18; J gene: TRBJ2-5; CDR3 DNA: TGCGCCAGCAGCCAAGAACGCGTCCTTGTAGGGGCTCGAGAGACCCAGTACTTC; CDR3 protein: CASSQERVLVGARETQYF
clone size: .; D gene: .; V gene: TRBV14; CDR3 length: 14; J gene: TRBJ1-2; CDR3 DNA: TGTGCCAGCAGCCAAGATACGGGAGTGGGCGGCTACACCTTC; CDR3 protein: CASSQDTGVGGYTF
clone size: .; D gene: .; V gene: TRBV5-1; CDR3 length: 15; J gene: TRBJ1-2; CDR3 DNA: TGCGCCAGCAGCTTGGCAGGGGACGAACTGTATGGCTACACCTTC; CDR3 protein: CASSLAGDELYGYTF
clone size: .; D gene: .; V gene: TRBV5-1; CDR3 length: 14; J gene: TRBJ2-1; CDR3 DNA: TGCGCCAGCAGCTTGGTGTCCCCCCGCAATGAGCAGTTCTTC; CDR3 protein: CASSLVSPRNEQFF
clone size: .; D gene: .; V gene: TRBV7-2; CDR3 length: 15; J gene: TRBJ1-3; CDR3 DNA: TGTGCCAGCAGCTTGGACGGATCGACTGGAAACACCATATATTTT; CDR3 protein: CASSLDGSTGNTIYF
clone size: .; D gene: .; V gene: TRBV5-1; CDR3 length: 15; J gene: TRBJ1-5; CDR3 DNA: TGCGCCAGCAGCTTGGACTCAGACAGTCGCCAGCCCCAGCATTTT; CDR3 protein: CASSLDSDSRQPQHF
clone size: .; D gene: TRBD2; V gene: TRBV28; CDR3 length: 20; J gene: TRBJ2-2; CDR3 DNA: TGTGCCAGCAGTGTCCCAAGGACAGGGGTAGCGGGAGGGATCGCCGGGGAGCTGTTTTTT; CDR3 protein: CASSVPRTGVAGGIAGELFF
clone size: .; D gene: .; V gene: TRBV5-1; CDR3 length: 13; J gene: TRBJ2-3; CDR3 DNA: TGCGCCAGCAGCTTGGGACCCCCCGGTACGCAGTATTTT; CDR3 protein: CASSLGPPGTQYF
clone size: .; D gene: TRBD1; V gene: TRBV13; CDR3 length: 17; J gene: TRBJ1-2; CDR3 DNA: TGTGCCAGCAGCCAGCTAGGACAGGGGGCGATCAACTATGGCTACACCTTC; CDR3 protein: CASSQLGQGAINYGYTF
clone size: once; D gene: TRBD1; V gene: TRBV29-1; CDR3 length: 13; J gene: TRBJ2-7; CDR3 DNA: TGCAGCGTAGGACAGGGATGGGTAAACGAGCAGTACTTC; CDR3 protein: CSVGQGWVNEQYF
clone size: .; D gene: TRBD1; V gene: TRBV6-5; CDR3 length: 15; J gene: TRBJ2-2; CDR3 DNA: TGTGCCAGCAGTTCTCGGACAGGCCCCACCGGGGAGCTGTTTTTT; CDR3 protein: CASSSRTGPTGELFF
clone size: .; D gene: TRBD1; V gene: TRBV7-9; CDR3 length: 16; J gene: TRBJ2-1; CDR3 DNA: TGTGCCAGCAGCTTATTGAGACAGGGCTCCTACAATGAGCAGTTCTTC; CDR3 protein: CASSLLRQGSYNEQFF
clone size: .; D gene: .; V gene: TRBV27; CDR3 length: 14; J gene: TRBJ2-3; CDR3 DNA: TGTGCCAGCAGTTTATTAGGACGCACAGATACGCAGTATTTT; CDR3 protein: CASSLLGRTDTQYF
clone size: .; D gene: .; V gene: TRBV7-3; CDR3 length: 15; J gene: TRBJ2-2; CDR3 DNA: TGTGCCAGCAGCTTAACCCAGTGGGGTCCCGGGGAGCTGTTTTTT; CDR3 protein: CASSLTQWGPGELFF
clone size: .; D gene: .; V gene: TRBV7-7; CDR3 length: 14; J gene: TRBJ2-7; CDR3 DNA: TGTGCCAGCAGCTTAGGCCCGATTAACAACGAGCAGTACTTC; CDR3 protein: CASSLGPINNEQYF
clone size: .; D gene: .; V gene: TRBV9; CDR3 length: 15; J gene: TRBJ2-5; CDR3 DNA: TGTGCCAGCAGCGTAGATGACTACCCCGGGGAGACCCAGTACTTC; CDR3 protein: CASSVDDYPGETQYF
clone size: .; D gene: TRBD2; V gene: TRBV27; CDR3 length: 15; J gene: TRBJ2-1; CDR3 DNA: TGTGCCAGCAAAGTTGGGGCGGGGGGGCCCCATGAGCAGTTCTTC; CDR3 protein: CASKVGAGGPHEQFF
clone size: once; D gene: .; V gene: TRBV21-1; CDR3 length: 15; J gene: TRBJ1-5; CDR3 DNA: TGTGCCAGCAGCAAAGAACCAAGGGGCAATCAGCCCCAGCATTTT; CDR3 protein: CASSKEPRGNQPQHF
clone size: once; D gene: .; V gene: TRBV6-1; CDR3 length: 14; J gene: TRBJ1-4; CDR3 DNA: TGTGCCAGCAGTCGACGACAGGAACTTGAAAAACTGTTTTTT; CDR3 protein: CASSRRQELEKLFF
clone size: .; D gene: .; V gene: TRBV9; CDR3 length: 14; J gene: TRBJ2-3; CDR3 DNA: TGTGCCAGCAGCGTAGGGGGGTCAATTCATACGCAGTATTTT; CDR3 protein: CASSVGGSIHTQYF
clone size: .; D gene: TRBD1; V gene: TRBV5-1; CDR3 length: 15; J gene: TRBJ1-2; CDR3 DNA: TGCGCCAGCAGCTTGGCCCGGATGACAGGGACTGGCTACACCTTC; CDR3 protein: CASSLARMTGTGYTF
clone size: .; D gene: .; V gene: TRBV19; CDR3 length: 15; J gene: TRBJ1-5; CDR3 DNA: TGTGCCAGTAGTATATTCGGGGATAGCAATCAGCCCCAGCATTTT; CDR3 protein: CASSIFGDSNQPQHF
clone size: .; D gene: .; V gene: TRBV7-6; CDR3 length: 16; J gene: TRBJ1-1; CDR3 DNA: TGTGCCAGCAGCCGGTTAAGAGGAAGGATGAACACTGAAGCTTTCTTT; CDR3 protein: CASSRLRGRMNTEAFF
clone size: .; D gene: TRBD2; V gene: TRBV7-9; CDR3 length: 18; J gene: TRBJ2-3; CDR3 DNA: TGTGCCAGCAGCTTATGGTTTGTAGGGAGGGCCCGCACAGATACGCAGTATTTT; CDR3 protein: CASSLWFVGRARTDTQYF
clone size: .; D gene: TRBD2; V gene: TRBV6-6; CDR3 length: 15; J gene: TRBJ2-1; CDR3 DNA: TGTGCCAGCAGTTACGGACTAGCGGGAGTAGATGAGCAGTTCTTC; CDR3 protein: CASSYGLAGVDEQFF
clone size: .; D gene: TRBD1; V gene: TRBV4-1; CDR3 length: 13; J gene: TRBJ1-4; CDR3 DNA: TGCGCCAGCAGCCAAGTGACAGGGGAAAAACTGTTTTTT; CDR3 protein: CASSQVTGEKLFF
clone size: once; D gene: .; V gene: TRBV7-3; CDR3 length: 16; J gene: TRBJ2-3; CDR3 DNA: TGTGCCAGCAGCTCCCCCTGGGGGGAGTTTGCAGATACGCAGTATTTT; CDR3 protein: CASSSPWGEFADTQYF
clone size: .; D gene: TRBD2; V gene: TRBV19; CDR3 length: 14; J gene: TRBJ2-2; CDR3 DNA: TGTGCCAGTAGTCCGGGGACTAGAACCGGGGAGCTGTTTTTT; CDR3 protein: CASSPGTRTGELFF
clone size: once; D gene: .; V gene: TRBV6-5; CDR3 length: 14; J gene: TRBJ1-2; CDR3 DNA: TGTGCCAGCAGCGAGGGTGCCCAGGGGTTGGGCTACACCTTC; CDR3 protein: CASSEGAQGLGYTF
clone size: .; D gene: .; V gene: TRBV27; CDR3 length: 13; J gene: TRBJ1-6; CDR3 DNA: TGTGCCAGCAGTTATGGGTTGGATTCACCCCTCCACTTT; CDR3 protein: CASSYGLDSPLHF
clone size: .; D gene: .; V gene: TRBV5-8; CDR3 length: 12; J gene: TRBJ2-7; CDR3 DNA: TGTGCCAGCAGCTTGGATAACTACGAGCAGTACTTC; CDR3 protein: CASSLDNYEQYF
clone size: .; D gene: TRBD2; V gene: TRBV13; CDR3 length: 16; J gene: TRBJ2-1; CDR3 DNA: TGTGCCAGCACTAGCGGGGCCCGTAGCTCCTACAATGAGCAGTTCTTC; CDR3 protein: CASTSGARSSYNEQFF
clone size: .; D gene: .; V gene: TRBV4-1; CDR3 length: 13; J gene: TRBJ2-7; CDR3 DNA: TGCGCCAGCAGCCAATCCAGCACCTACGAGCAGTACTTC; CDR3 protein: CASSQSSTYEQYF